This T cell receptor beta chain originates from a study of shared clonotypes between healthy human individuals. The CDR3 is made up of 14 amino acids. Germline-derived CDR1 and CDR2 are MNHNS and SASEGT. V shed 2 bases and J shed 4 bases, with 11 bases lying between them. This clone was observed a single time. Data came from immunoSEQ multiplex PCR; TCRdb stores just in-frame clones and leaves some out. The top ten clones hold roughly 1.2% of a sample with over a million clones, roughly 96% of them seen once. This receptor was obtained from a man aged 25 to 40 in good health. The sample was naive CD4+ T cells sorted from blood. Specified subset: CD45RA+ positively selected. The V call is TRBV6-1, the J call TRBJ2-5, with D unclear. Here the CDR3 reads CASSERQWRETQYF. CDR3 DNA: TGTGCCAGCAGTGAAAGACAATGGCGAGAGACCCAGTACTTC.